The present T cell receptor beta chain was sequenced within a study of PD-1 blockade in classical Hodgkin lymphoma. Sequenced by immunoSEQ multiplex PCR; TCRdb stores in-frame clones only, minus some. The top ten clones hold 12% of a sample with some 62,000 clones, more than 70% of them seen once. This CDR3 contains 13 residues. Trimming shortened V by 4 bases and J by 2 bases, and 8 bases separated the two germline ends. Germline lookup yields CDR1 LGHNA and CDR2 YSLEER. Each and every patient relapsed after autologous stem cell transplantation, and patients got differing brentuximab vedotin exposure.

This TCR was recovered from a human donor with classical Hodgkin lymphoma. Sample: peripheral blood mononuclear cells (PBMCs), taken at baseline. This chain joins TRBV4-3 and TRBJ1-2, with a tentative D call TRBD1 (5 bases). DNA for the CDR3: TGCGCCAGCAGCCCGGACACCAACTATGGCTACACCTTC. Translating gives CASSPDTNYGYTF.